Each of the 27 T cell receptor beta chains below was sequenced from the same sample in a study of cytomegalovirus exposure and HLA in healthy donors. The study ran its PCR with 60 Vbeta and 13 Jbeta primers. Measured with immunoSEQ multiplex PCR; TCRdb has only the in-frame clones, and not every one. Among some 130,000 clones listed, 79% were seen once. Source material: PBMCs. The receptors were sampled from a man aged 35 to 55 in good health and CMV-seropositive.

This chain joins TRBV5-6 and TRBJ2-7, with TRBD2 matching 13 bases. V lost 9 bases, J lost 5 bases, and 11 bases stayed unmatched. The CDR3 runs to 15 residues. CDR1 is SGHDT and CDR2 is YYEEEE in the germline V gene. This CDR3 reads CATLKLAGGPNEQYF. CDR3 coding DNA: TGTGCCACCCTGAAACTAGCGGGAGGGCCGAACGAGCAGTACTTC.

The chain couples TRBV7-9 to TRBJ2-1; D is ambiguous. There are 15 residues in the CDR3. CDR1 is SEHNR, CDR2 FQNEAQ, per germline (reference sequence). V lost 4 bases to trimming and J lost 5 bases, with 15 bases between them. The CDR3 sequence: CASSSSWRTNNEQFF. CDR3 DNA sequence: TGTGCCAGCAGCTCTAGTTGGCGAACAAACAATGAGCAGTTCTTC.

The gene calls are TRBV19 and TRBJ1-4; no definite D call. Germline V gene data show CDR1 as LNHDA and CDR2 as SQIVND (reference sequence). The CDR3 totals 13 residues. Trimming left V 10 bases short and J 4 bases short, with 13 bases between. CDR3 amino acids: CATLGRYNEKLFF. In nucleotides, the CDR3 is TGTGCCACCCTCGGGAGGTATAATGAAAAACTGTTTTTT.

The chain has TRBV4-1 and TRBJ2-7; 8 bases fit TRBD2. The CDR3 has 14 residues. The junction had 2 bases not matched to a gene; V was cut back by 1 base and J by 3 bases. Germline CDR1 is MGHRA and CDR2 is YSYEKL. The CDR3 region has the DNA TGCGCCAGCAGCCAAGGAGCGGGAGTCTACGAGCAGTACTTC. The encoded protein is CASSQGAGVYEQYF.

This chain links TRBV27 with TRBJ1-4; weak D call: TRBD1 (5 bases). This CDR3 region has 15 residues. The V and J ends lost 6 bases and 4 bases respectively, with 15 bases between them. Per the germline V gene, CDR1 is MNHEY and CDR2 is SMNVEV (reference sequence). Here the CDR3 reads CASRSTGEGNEKLFF. The DNA for the CDR3 is TGTGCCAGCAGGTCGACGGGGGAGGGTAATGAAAAACTGTTTTTT.

The rearrangement links TRBV4-2 to TRBJ2-1, with 10 bases lining up with TRBD1. V dropped 5 bases and J dropped 7; count of bases not matched to a gene: 8. There are 15 residues in the CDR3. Germline V lookup: CDR1 LGHNA, CDR2 YNFKEQ. For the CDR3, the DNA is TGTGCCAGCAGCTCACCGGGGACAGGGGCTAATGAGCAGTTCTTC. Translated: CASSSPGTGANEQFF.

The genes are TRBV23-1 and TRBJ2-5; TRBD1 matches at 7 bases. TRBV23-1 is classed as an ORF, of uncertain function. This CDR3 has 14 residues. The V and J ends lost 7 bases and 2 bases, in that order; junction bases with no gene match: 7. CDR3 protein: CASTEHRGQETQYF. The CDR3 nucleotides are TGCGCCAGCACCGAGCACAGGGGACAAGAGACCCAGTACTTC.

CDR3: CASTRRQGSNQPQHF. For the CDR3, the DNA is TGTGCCAGCACTCGAAGACAGGGGAGCAATCAGCCCCAGCATTTT. The chain recombines TRBV6-5 with TRBJ1-5; 8 positions match TRBD1. The CDR3 spans 15 residues. V trimming: 7 bases; J trimming: 1 base; junction bases outside the gene matches: 6. The V gene's germline CDR1 is MNHEY and CDR2 SVGAGI.

Only one count was recorded for this clone. The chain joins TRBV6-5 to TRBJ1-4; 9 bases line up with TRBD1. The germline V gene encodes CDR1 MNHEY and CDR2 SVGAGI. The CDR3 covers 15 residues. V was clipped by 5 bases and J by 3 bases; unmatched bases: 4. The CDR3 DNA follows: TGTGCCAGCAGTATCCGGGACAGGGCTAATGAAAAACTGTTTTTT. As protein: CASSIRDRANEKLFF.

The V and J genes are TRBV5-1 and TRBJ1-2, with 10 nucleotides matching TRBD1. CDR3 length: 14 amino acids. Germline CDR1 is SGHRS and CDR2 is YFSETQ. Unmatched junction bases numbered 5, after V lost 4 bases and J lost 5 bases. The CDR3 protein is CASSPGTGDYGYTF. Here the CDR3 DNA reads TGCGCCAGCAGCCCTGGGACAGGGGATTATGGCTACACCTTC.

The rearrangement uses TRBV5-1 and TRBJ2-7, with a weak D call TRBD1 (5 bases). The CDR3 runs to 14 residues. In germline, CDR1 is SGHRS, CDR2 YFSETQ. Trimming left V 3 bases short and J 0 bases short, with 10 bases between. Here the CDR3 DNA reads TGCGCCAGCAGCTCGACAGCCAGCTCCTACGAGCAGTACTTC. This encodes CASSSTASSYEQYF.

V usage is TRBV6-1 and J usage is TRBJ1-6, with 8 nucleotides matching TRBD1. V shed 4 bases, J shed 5 bases, and the junction held 1 base outside the gene matches. The CDR3 spans 14 residues. Looked up from germline, CDR1 is MNHNS and CDR2 is SASEGT. In DNA form, the CDR3 reads TGTGCCAGCAGTGTGGACAGGGATAATTCACCCCTCCACTTT. Encoded protein: CASSVDRDNSPLHF.

DNA of the CDR3: TGTGCCAGCAGCCCTCTCAGTTGGGGACAGGGGTTCAATGAGCAGTTCTTC. Translation: CASSPLSWGQGFNEQFF. This chain uses TRBV7-9 with TRBJ2-1; 10 nucleotides align to TRBD1. V lost 5 bases, J lost 6 bases, and 13 bases stayed unmatched. CDR1 and CDR2 from the germline V gene are SEHNR and FQNEAQ (reference sequence). This CDR3 has 17 residues.

The chain carries TRBV5-1 and TRBJ1-1; D may be TRBD1 (5 bases). The CDR3 consists of 15 residues. Germline assignment: CDR1 SGHRS and CDR2 YFSETQ. Trimming pared 0 bases from V and 1 base from J, leaving 10 bases between. CDR3 residues: CASSLVQEWNTEAFF. DNA for the CDR3: TGCGCCAGCAGCTTGGTACAGGAGTGGAACACTGAAGCTTTCTTT.

The table lists this clone with a few counts. The J gene is TRBJ2-3, the V gene TRBV6-4, with D possibly TRBD1 on 5 matching bases. V was shortened by 3 bases and J by 6 bases, with 10 bases between the two germline ends. CDR3 length: 13 amino acids. CDR1 and CDR2 from the germline V gene are MRHNA and SNTAGT. The DNA of the CDR3 is TGTGCCAGCAGTGAACAGGTCTGGGATACGCAGTATTTT. Translation gives CASSEQVWDTQYF.

The table lists this clone with many counts. This sequence joins TRBV30 and TRBJ1-3; D gene uncertain. V lost 2 bases and J lost 0, with 11 bases in between. This CDR3 is 15 amino acids long. Germline CDR1 and CDR2: GTSNPN and SVGIG (reference sequence). CDR3 sequence (DNA): TGTGCCTGGAGTAGGGCGGGGAGCTCTGGAAACACCATATATTTT. It translates to CAWSRAGSSGNTIYF.

The V gene is TRBV9, the J gene TRBJ2-3, with D unclear. Per germline, CDR1 SGDLS and CDR2 YYNGEE. This CDR3 spans 13 amino acids. V gave up 0 bases and J gave up 5 bases, with 7 bases separating them. The CDR3 nucleotides are TGTGCCAGCAGCGTAGTTGCCAGAGATACGCAGTATTTT. Its translation: CASSVVARDTQYF.

The chain employs TRBV6-1 and TRBJ1-2; D might be TRBD1 (5 bases). V gave up 6 bases and J gave up 4 bases, with 18 bases separating them. CDR1 MNHNS and CDR2 SASEGT come from the germline V gene. The CDR3 has 15 residues. The CDR3 reads CASSPSGGGGYGYTF. In DNA, the CDR3 is TGTGCCAGCAGCCCCTCTGGGGGAGGCGGCTATGGCTACACCTTC.

The chain links TRBV7-6 to TRBJ2-7; 7 bases map to TRBD1. After removal of 3 bases from V and 2 bases from J, the junction contained 4 bases not matched to a gene. Germline V gene sequence: CDR1 SGHVS, CDR2 FNYEAQ. The CDR3 contains 14 residues. The CDR3 spells CASSFRQGTYEQYF. CDR3 sequence (DNA): TGTGCCAGCAGCTTTAGACAGGGCACCTACGAGCAGTACTTC. Supplemented by reference TRBV7-6 and TRBJ2-7, the full variable domain reads GAGVSQSPRYKVTKRGQDVALRCDPISGHVSLYWYRQALGQGPEFLTYFNYEAQQDKSGLPNDRFSAERPEGSISTLTIQRTEQRDSAMYRCASSFRQGTYEQYFGPGTRLTVT.

The chain has TRBV2 and TRBJ2-5; 9 bases align to TRBD2. TRBJ2-7 matches the DNA end more closely, so the J call is doubtful. The CDR3 loop spans 13 amino acids. CDR1 SNHLY and CDR2 FYNNEI come from the germline V gene. As DNA, the CDR3 is TGTGCCAGCACTAGCGGGACACTCTACGAGCAGTACTTC. Protein sequence: CASTSGTLYEQYF.

This clone was seen only a few times. This chain links TRBV5-1 with TRBJ2-3; 7 nucleotides align to TRBD1. This CDR3 comprises 15 residues. Trimming took 4 bases from V and 4 from J; bases not matched to a gene: 9. Germline assignment: CDR1 SGHRS and CDR2 YFSETQ. The CDR3, as DNA: TGCGCCAGCAGCCTCACAGGGGTTCGGGCAGATACGCAGTATTTT. This sequence encodes CASSLTGVRADTQYF.

The V and J genes are TRBV27 and TRBJ1-2; D uncertain. Per the germline V gene, CDR1 is MNHEY and CDR2 is SMNVEV (reference sequence). This CDR3 contains 13 residues. The ends were cut back, 1 base at V and 7 bases at J, with 10 bases in the middle. CDR3 region: CASSLLIGSGYTF. The CDR3, as DNA: TGTGCCAGCAGTTTATTAATAGGGAGTGGCTACACCTTC.

The chain is built from TRBV10-1 and TRBJ2-7; 7 nucleotides match TRBD1. V lost 4 bases and J lost 2; bases outside the gene matches: 2. CDR3 length equals 13 residues. Germline loops: CDR1 WNHNN, CDR2 SYGVQD (reference sequence). In nucleotides, the CDR3 is TGCGCCAGCAGTGTCGGGACAGCCTACGAGCAGTACTTC. It specifies CASSVGTAYEQYF.

The CDR3 protein is CASTYRTSGRASSSYEQYF. CDR3 nucleotide sequence: TGCGCCAGCACTTATCGGACTAGCGGGAGGGCCTCTAGCTCCTACGAGCAGTACTTC. V is TRBV5-1 and J is TRBJ2-7; 15 nucleotides line up with TRBD2. The CDR3 is 19 amino acids. CDR1 and CDR2 from the germline V gene are SGHRS and YFSETQ. The V and J ends lost 6 bases and 0 bases, in that order; junction bases with no gene match: 13.

This clone was observed once. This chain connects TRBV4-1 to TRBJ2-7, with TRBD1 matching 8 bases. After removal of 4 bases from V and 3 bases from J, the junction contained 5 bases not matched to a gene. Germline CDR1 reads MGHRA; CDR2 reads YSYEKL. The CDR3 runs to 14 residues. This CDR3 reads CASSPQGASYEQYF. CDR3 DNA: TGCGCCAGCAGCCCCCAGGGGGCTAGCTACGAGCAGTACTTC.

The chain links TRBV4-2 to TRBJ2-3; TRBD2 might be the D (9 bases). The CDR3 consists of 16 residues. Germline values: CDR1 LGHNA, CDR2 YNFKEQ. The V and J ends lost 6 bases and 10 bases respectively, with 26 bases between them. The CDR3 coding sequence is TGTGCCAGCAGGTACCCTAGCGGGGATCCACAGGGGGCGCAGTATTTT. Its protein is CASRYPSGDPQGAQYF.

The chain combines TRBV7-9 with TRBJ2-7, with 9 bases aligning to TRBD2. Germline assignment: CDR1 SEHNR and CDR2 FQNEAQ (reference sequence). Trimming removed 0 bases from V and 6 bases from J; junction bases left unmatched: 3. CDR3 length: 14 residues. The CDR3 sequence is CASSLARGGAEQYF. The CDR3 DNA is TGTGCCAGCAGCTTAGCGCGCGGGGGGGCCGAGCAGTACTTC.